What follows are 25 T cell receptor beta chains derived from one specimen sequenced in a study of OX40 agonist ivuxolimab in advanced cancers. The receptor library was made with the immunoSEQ multiplex PCR assay. Imported from immuneACCESS, the table was reduced by TCRdb to in-frame sequences with V and J called. These copies leave out some clones; in studies compared against another copy, an unresolved V gene accounts for under half, and the cause of the remainder is not known. The sample table shows around 72,000 clones, and about 85% are seen once. The biggest ten clones account for roughly a sixth of the sample. This specimen consisted of CD4+ or CD8+ T cells sorted from blood, obtained in a trial of the OX40 agonist ivuxolimab. These receptors were obtained from an adult with an advanced solid tumor such as melanoma, head and neck, liver or kidney cancer.

In its sample, this clone was seen a few times. The V call is TRBV5-1, the J call TRBJ2-7, with TRBD1 matching over 8 bases. The trim removed 6 bases at V and 6 bases at J, leaving 5 bases unmatched. The CDR3 runs to 12 residues. CDR1 is SGHRS and CDR2 is YFSETQ in the germline V gene. The CDR3: CASTVDRAEQYF. CDR3 sequence (DNA): TGCGCCAGCACCGTGGACAGGGCCGAGCAGTACTTC. The full variable domain, in which reference TRBV5-1 and TRBJ2-7 provide the parts outside the CDR3, is KAGVTQTPRYLIKTRGQQVTLSCSPISGHRSVSWYQQTPGQGLQFLFEYFSETQRNKGNFPGRFSGRQFSNSRSEMNVSTLELGDSALYLCASTVDRAEQYFGPGTRLTVT.

CDR3 amino acids: CASSPPVRTYEQYF. The CDR3 bases are TGTGCCAGCTCACCACCGGTCAGGACCTACGAGCAGTACTTC. The chain links TRBV18 to TRBJ2-7; D is undetermined. V dropped 0 bases and J dropped 2 bases, with 8 bases sitting between them. Germline V gene sequence: CDR1 KGHSH, CDR2 LQKENI. This CDR3 has 14 amino acids.

The rearrangement links TRBV5-1 to TRBJ2-3; 9 bases fit TRBD2. The CDR3 has 15 amino acids. CDR1 and CDR2 (germline): SGHRS, YFSETQ. J lost 4 bases, V lost 0 bases, and 3 bases had no gene match. CDR3 amino acids: CASSLDSGSADTQYF. CDR3 DNA sequence: TGCGCCAGCAGCTTGGATAGCGGGAGTGCAGATACGCAGTATTTT. Full variable domain (missing parts from reference TRBV5-1 and TRBJ2-3): KAGVTQTPRYLIKTRGQQVTLSCSPISGHRSVSWYQQTPGQGLQFLFEYFSETQRNKGNFPGRFSGRQFSNSRSEMNVSTLELGDSALYLCASSLDSGSADTQYFGPGTRLTVL.

This chain links TRBV19 with TRBJ2-7; perhaps TRBD1 as D (5 bases). Germline CDR1 LNHDA, CDR2 SQIVND (reference sequence). The CDR3 loop spans 13 amino acids. V was cut by 6 bases and J by 5 bases, with 14 bases left in between. CDR3 protein: CASSPAGIHEQYF. CDR3 in DNA: TGTGCCAGTAGCCCGGCAGGGATCCACGAGCAGTACTTC.

The chain uses TRBV2 and TRBJ2-1; the D gene is possibly TRBD2 (7 bases). The V and J ends lost 6 bases and 0 bases respectively, with 15 bases between them. This CDR3 has 16 amino acids. Germline V gene sequence: CDR1 SNHLY, CDR2 FYNNEI. The DNA of the CDR3 is TGTGCCAGCAGGGGGGCCGGGGGGAGCTCCTACAATGAGCAGTTCTTC. Residues: CASRGAGGSSYNEQFF.

The V gene is TRBV27, the J gene TRBJ2-7; 8 nucleotides align to TRBD1. The CDR3 totals 13 residues. Per the germline V gene, CDR1 is MNHEY and CDR2 is SMNVEV (reference sequence). J was trimmed by 3 bases and V by 6 bases; bases with no gene match: 4. The CDR3 bases are TGTGCCAGCAGGACAGGGGTAAGCTACGAGCAGTACTTC. This codes for CASRTGVSYEQYF.

The gene calls are TRBV28 and TRBJ2-2; no firm D call. V lost 6 bases and J 6 bases, leaving 11 bases between the germline ends. Germline V gene sequence: CDR1 MDHEN, CDR2 SYDVKM. The CDR3 loop spans 13 amino acids. The CDR3, as DNA: TGTGCCAGCAGAGTAACCCGGTCCGGGGAGCTGTTTTTT. Protein: CASRVTRSGELFF. The full variable domain, its missing parts supplied by reference TRBV28 and TRBJ2-2, is DVKVTQSSRYLVKRTGEKVFLECVQDMDHENMFWYRQDPGLGLRLIYFSYDVKMKEKGDIPEGYSVSREKKERFSLILESASTNQTSMYLCASRVTRSGELFFGEGSRLTVL.

The rearrangement uses TRBV6-5 and TRBJ1-4; D remains unclear. CDR1 is MNHEY and CDR2 is SVGAGI in the germline V gene. The CDR3 covers 14 residues. V was pared by 2 bases and J by 6 bases, with 10 bases between. CDR3 region: CASSYTGLDEKLFF. The CDR3 DNA reads as TGTGCCAGCAGTTACACGGGCTTAGATGAAAAACTGTTTTTT.

The chain has TRBV29-1 and TRBJ2-7, with D possibly matching TRBD2 (6 bases). The ends were cut back, 7 bases at V and 5 bases at J, with 18 bases in the middle. Germline loops: CDR1 SQVTM, CDR2 ANQGSEA. CDR3 length: 13 amino acids. This CDR3 is CSAHSGRLDEQYF. CDR3 bases: TGCAGCGCCCATAGCGGCCGTCTAGACGAGCAGTACTTC.

The rearrangement uses TRBV11-3 and TRBJ1-1; the match to TRBD1 covers 7 bases. This CDR3 comprises 13 residues. V shed 2 bases, J shed 4 bases, and the junction held 1 base outside the gene matches. The germline CDR1 and CDR2 sequences are SGHNT and YENEEA. In DNA, the CDR3 is TGTGCCAGCAGCTTATCAGGGGGCACTGAAGCTTTCTTT. Translated: CASSLSGGTEAFF.

A single count supports this clone. The genes are TRBV5-1 and TRBJ2-1; 9 nucleotides line up with TRBD1. V lost 3 bases to trimming and J lost 9 bases; unmatched junction nucleotides: 10. This CDR3 has 15 amino acids. The germline V gene encodes CDR1 SGHRS and CDR2 YFSETQ. CDR3 sequence: CASSSLRDRDGEQFF. CDR3 nucleotides: TGCGCCAGCAGCTCCTTAAGGGACAGGGACGGTGAGCAGTTCTTC.

This clone was observed a single time. Here the CDR3 reads CASSVLAYTDTQYF. The CDR3 coding sequence is TGTGCCAGCAGCGTACTAGCTTACACAGATACGCAGTATTTT. The genes are TRBV2 and TRBJ2-3; D possibly corresponds to TRBD2 (6 bases). The CDR3 contains 14 residues. Trimming pared 6 bases from V and 2 bases from J, leaving 12 bases between. Germline CDR1 is SNHLY and CDR2 is FYNNEI. Drawing the rest from reference TRBV2 and TRBJ2-3, the complete variable domain is EPEVTQTPSHQVTQMGQEVILRCVPISNHLYFYWYRQILGQKVEFLVSFYNNEISEKSEIFDDQFSVERPDGSNFTLKIRSTKLEDSAMYFCASSVLAYTDTQYFGPGTRLTVL.

The V and J genes are TRBV5-1 and TRBJ2-7, with D unresolved. The CDR3 runs to 14 residues. The V and J ends lost 4 bases and 0 bases respectively, with 11 bases between them. Germline-derived CDR1 and CDR2 are SGHRS and YFSETQ. The CDR3 loop is CASSTNTNSYEQYF. CDR3 bases: TGCGCCAGCAGCACTAACACGAACTCCTACGAGCAGTACTTC.

CDR3 coding DNA: TGTGCCAGCAACCTGGGACAGAGCTCCTACGAGCAGTACTTC. Amino acid sequence: CASNLGQSSYEQYF. This chain uses TRBV7-9 with TRBJ2-7, with 7 bases fitting TRBD1. CDR1 and CDR2 (germline): SEHNR, FQNEAQ (reference sequence). The CDR3 is 14 residues long. Germline trimming cut 7 bases from V and 0 bases from J; bases unmatched to any gene: 6.

The rearrangement joins TRBV10-3 to TRBJ1-6; no definite D call. Trimming shortened V by 2 bases and J by 10 bases, and 15 bases separated the two germline ends. The CDR3 is 15 residues long. The germline CDR1 and CDR2 sequences are ENHRY and SYGVKD. The CDR3 region has the DNA TGTGCCATCAGTGAGCCAGGTGGCAGACACTCACCCCTCCACTTT. Translation gives CAISEPGGRHSPLHF.

CDR3 sequence (DNA): TGTGCCAGCAGCTTGAAAGAAGGGACCACCGGGGAGCTGTTTTTT. It specifies CASSLKEGTTGELFF. V gene TRBV4-2 combines with J gene TRBJ2-2, with D perhaps TRBD1 or TRBD2 (5 bases each). The V gene's germline CDR1 is LGHNA and CDR2 YNFKEQ. The CDR3 is made up of 15 amino acids. The V gene lost 5 bases and the J gene lost 4 bases, with 14 bases spanning the gap.

This chain uses TRBV29-1 with TRBJ1-1, with 10 bases that match TRBD1. The germline gives CDR1 SQVTM, CDR2 ANQGSEA. Trimming at V came to 5 bases and at J to 11 bases, leaving 14 bases not matched to a gene. The CDR3 spans 14 residues. The CDR3 DNA follows: TGCAGCGTTTCGGGCCAGACAGGGGGCGCGGGGGCTTTCTTT. Residues: CSVSGQTGGAGAFF. The complete variable domain, with remaining parts taken from reference TRBV29-1 and TRBJ1-1, reads SAVISQKPSRDICQRGTSLTIQCQVDSQVTMMFWYRQQPGQSLTLIATANQGSEATYESGFVIDKFPISRPNLTFSTLTVSNMSPEDSSIYLCSVSGQTGGAGAFFGQGTRLTVV.

CDR3 nucleotide sequence: TGTGCCAGCAGTCGCCCCGAGACCCAGTACTTC. It encodes CASSRPETQYF. The V gene is TRBV28, the J gene TRBJ2-5; D is unclear. Trimming removed 5 bases at V and 5 bases at J, with 6 bases between. From germline, CDR1 is MDHEN and CDR2 SYDVKM. This CDR3 is built from 11 residues. Variable domain in full (rest from reference TRBV28 and TRBJ2-5): DVKVTQSSRYLVKRTGEKVFLECVQDMDHENMFWYRQDPGLGLRLIYFSYDVKMKEKGDIPEGYSVSREKKERFSLILESASTNQTSMYLCASSRPETQYFGPGTRLLVL.

The V and J genes are TRBV29-1 and TRBJ2-6, with 9 positions matching TRBD1. From germline, CDR1 is SQVTM and CDR2 ANQGSEA. This CDR3 spans 16 amino acids. With 6 bases clipped from V and 2 bases from J, the junction kept 8 bases outside the gene matches. CDR3 in amino acids: CSVGQGFVTGANVLTF. CDR3 in DNA: TGCAGCGTCGGACAGGGGTTCGTTACTGGGGCCAACGTCCTGACTTTC.

J is TRBJ1-4 and V is TRBV6-1; 12 bases match TRBD1. Germline V gene lookup returns CDR1 MNHNS and CDR2 SASEGT. The CDR3 has 15 residues. The V and J ends lost 8 bases and 6 bases, in that order; junction bases with no gene match: 7. The CDR3 DNA sequence: TGTGCCAGCCGGGACAGGGGGCTTGAGGATGAAAAACTGTTTTTT. Protein product: CASRDRGLEDEKLFF.

A word on this clone: Mismatch with germline at one junction end may stem from a read error. The chain has TRBV7-7 and TRBJ1-1, with D maybe TRBD1 (5 bases). CDR3 length: 13 residues. CDR1 and CDR2 (germline): SSHAT, FNYEAQ (reference sequence). The CDR3 loop reads CASSLDRNTEAFF. The CDR3 DNA reads TGTGCTAGCAGCTTAGACAGGAACACTGAAGCTTTCTTT.

This clone has just a few counts. V usage is TRBV5-8 and J usage is TRBJ1-5, with D perhaps matching TRBD1 (6 bases). The CDR3 runs 14 residues. Germline assignment: CDR1 SGHTS and CDR2 YDEGEE. Trimming shortened V by 1 base and J by 7 bases, and 12 bases separated the two germline ends. DNA for the CDR3: TGTGCCAGCAGCTTGCGGGGGCAAGGGCAGCCCCAGCATTTT. Protein product: CASSLRGQGQPQHF.

This clone was counted a few times. CDR3 sequence: CASSVIRATGTGQIPTNEKLFF. CDR3 bases: TGTGCCAGCAGCGTCATACGAGCAACCGGGACAGGGCAAATCCCAACTAATGAAAAACTGTTTTTT. The chain links TRBV9 to TRBJ1-4; TRBD1 matches at 9 bases. The CDR3 consists of 22 residues. The junction had 20 bases not matched to a gene; V was cut back by 2 bases and J by 0 bases. Germline CDR1 SGDLS, CDR2 YYNGEE. Complete variable domain (other parts from reference TRBV9 and TRBJ1-4): DSGVTQTPKHLITATGQRVTLRCSPRSGDLSVYWYQQSLDQGLQFLIQYYNGEERAKGNILERFSAQQFPDLHSELNLSSLELGDSALYFCASSVIRATGTGQIPTNEKLFFGSGTQLSVL.

The chain joins TRBV5-1 to TRBJ2-7; 7 nucleotides align to TRBD2. The V segment lost 4 bases and the J segment 2 bases; nucleotides outside the gene matches: 6. Per germline, CDR1 SGHRS and CDR2 YFSETQ. CDR3 length: 14 amino acids. The CDR3 coding sequence is TGCGCCAGCAGCAATAGCGGGCGAGCCTACGAGCAGTACTTC. Translated, it gives CASSNSGRAYEQYF.

The genes are TRBV7-2 and TRBJ2-4; 12 nucleotides agree with TRBD2. V dropped 1 base and J dropped 8; count of bases not matched to a gene: 3. Germline V lookup: CDR1 SGHTA, CDR2 FQGNSA. The CDR3 length is 15 residues. CDR3 DNA: TGTGCCAGCAGCTTAGGACTAGCGGGAGTTGACATTCAGTACTTC. It specifies CASSLGLAGVDIQYF. The entire variable domain, with the rest obtained from reference TRBV7-2 and TRBJ2-4, is as follows: GAGVSQSPSNKVTEKGKDVELRCDPISGHTALYWYRQSLGQGLEFLIYFQGNSAPDKSGLPSDRFSAERTGGSVSTLTIQRTQQEDSAVYLCASSLGLAGVDIQYFGAGTRLSVL.